This T cell receptor (beta chain) derives from a study of regulatory T cells in long-lasting Graves disease. Sequencing libraries for TCR beta were prepared with iRepertoire HTBI primers and Arm-PCR of CDR3 regions. TCRdb independently ran MiXCR on the multiplex PCR reads; one entry per CDR3 protein. The sample contains about 460,000 distinct CDR3 sequences, under 25% of which appear only once. This clonotype has ten or more counts. Its specificity is not known. The time point denotes: persistent/refractory GD, antithyroid drugs over 5 years with positive TRAb. Construction of the TCR library relied on RNA isolated from PBMCs. In each case, Graves' disease was diagnosed per American Thyroid Association guidelines. An endocrinology department located in Xi'an, China, was where the patients came from. The study, taken as a whole, reports: Persistent disease favored TRBV28, TRBJ1-2 and TRBJ2-5. Whereas new patients shared 970 or so public clonotypes, persistent patients shared more, at a few thousand.

Germline trimming cut 6 bases from V and 6 bases from J; bases unmatched to any gene: 9. The V gene's germline CDR1 is MDHEN and CDR2 SYDVKM. The CDR3 is 14 residues long. The specimen comprised peripheral blood mononuclear cells (PBMCs), sampled when the disease was refractory, from a patient treated with antithyroid drugs. The TCR originated in a female donor with Graves disease. This sequence joins TRBV28 and TRBJ2-5; 8 nucleotides align to TRBD1. The CDR3 nucleotides read TGTGCCAGCAGCCAACAGGGGGGAGAAAAGACCCAGTACTTC. Encoded protein: CASSQQGGEKTQYF.